This T cell receptor (beta chain) was recovered during a study of post-analysis software for immune sequencing data. Overall study findings and caveats: Higher frequency in patients than in controls was seen for roughly five TRBV segments, with TRBV5-6, TRBV5-1 and TRBV20-1 among them. By F measure, samples from a shared preparation batch strongly co-clustered.

Of note for this clonotype: What it recognizes is unknown.

Unique molecular identifiers were present in the TCR beta cDNA libraries. Between about 0.85 and 11 million T cells gave rise to around 500,000 cDNA molecules. In TCRdb, the PCR reads were re-called with MiXCR into one record per CDR3 protein. The sample carries fewer than 850,000 distinct CDR3 sequences, 30% recorded once. The V gene's germline CDR1 is SGHRS and CDR2 YFSETQ. This CDR3 is built from 16 residues. V trimming: 1 base; J trimming: 7 bases; junction bases outside the gene matches: 9. This chain links TRBV5-1 with TRBJ2-7, with 12 bases identical to TRBD2. Sequencing input: blood. This sequence originates from a girl under 18 with multiple sclerosis. CDR3 protein: CASSLWTSGINNEQYF. The CDR3 nucleotides read TGCGCCAGCAGCTTGTGGACTAGCGGGATCAACAATGAGCAGTACTTC.